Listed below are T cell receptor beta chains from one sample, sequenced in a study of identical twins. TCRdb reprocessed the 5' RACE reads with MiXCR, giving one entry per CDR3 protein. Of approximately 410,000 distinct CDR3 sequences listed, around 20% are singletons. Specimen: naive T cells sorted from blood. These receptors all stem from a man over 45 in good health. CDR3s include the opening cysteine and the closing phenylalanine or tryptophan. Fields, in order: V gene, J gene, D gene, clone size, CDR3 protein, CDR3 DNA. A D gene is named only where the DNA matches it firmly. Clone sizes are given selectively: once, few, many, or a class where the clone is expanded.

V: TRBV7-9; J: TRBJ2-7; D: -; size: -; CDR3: CASSPLVGDEQYF; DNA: TGTGCCAGCAGCCCCCTTGTCGGGGACGAGCAGTACTTC
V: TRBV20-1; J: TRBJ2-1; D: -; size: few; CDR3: CSAPRPQGAKRNEQFF; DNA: TGCAGTGCTCCGAGGCCACAGGGAGCCAAGAGGAATGAGCAGTTCTTC
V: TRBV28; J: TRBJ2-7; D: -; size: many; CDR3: CASSPQRYEQYF; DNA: TGTGCCAGCAGTCCCCAGCGGTACGAGCAGTACTTC
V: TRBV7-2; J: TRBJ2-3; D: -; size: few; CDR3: CASSLTHTDTQYF; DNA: TGTGCCAGCAGCCTGACGCACACAGATACGCAGTATTTT
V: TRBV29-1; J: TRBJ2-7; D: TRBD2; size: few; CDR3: CSVVGLAGQLVQYF; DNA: TGCAGCGTTGTGGGACTAGCGGGTCAGTTGGTGCAGTACTTC
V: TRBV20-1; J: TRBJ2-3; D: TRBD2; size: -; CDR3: CSARFGTSPTTDTQYF; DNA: TGCAGTGCTAGATTCGGGACTAGCCCCACTACAGATACGCAGTATTTT
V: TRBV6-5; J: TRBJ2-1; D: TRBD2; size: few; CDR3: CASSYDRRGGADEQFF; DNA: TGTGCCAGCAGTTACGACCGGCGCGGGGGGGCTGATGAGCAGTTCTTC
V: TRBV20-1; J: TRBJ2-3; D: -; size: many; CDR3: CSARPLAQYF; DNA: TGCAGTGCTAGGCCCTTGGCGCAGTATTTT
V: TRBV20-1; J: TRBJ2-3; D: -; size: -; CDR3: CSAREGLVADTQYF; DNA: TGCAGTGCTAGAGAGGGCTTAGTCGCAGATACGCAGTATTTT
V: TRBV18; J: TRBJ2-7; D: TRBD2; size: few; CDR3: CASSATTSGIGEQYF; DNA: TGTGCCAGCTCTGCCACGACTAGCGGGATCGGCGAGCAGTACTTC
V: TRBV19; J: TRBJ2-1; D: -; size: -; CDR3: CASSIGPGRFNEQFF; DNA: TGTGCCAGTAGTATCGGGCCAGGCAGGTTCAATGAGCAGTTCTTC
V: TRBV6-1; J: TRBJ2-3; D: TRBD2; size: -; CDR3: CASKTGTSSTDTQYF; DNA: TGTGCCAGCAAGACCGGGACTAGCAGCACAGATACGCAGTATTTT
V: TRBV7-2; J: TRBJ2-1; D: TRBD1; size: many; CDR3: CASIGQGDYNEQFF; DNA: TGTGCCAGCATCGGACAGGGGGACTACAATGAGCAGTTCTTC
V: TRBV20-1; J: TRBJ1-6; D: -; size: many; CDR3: CSASSSSPKVGDSPLHF; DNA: TGCAGTGCTAGTTCCAGCAGCCCAAAGGTCGGGGATTCACCCCTCCACTTT
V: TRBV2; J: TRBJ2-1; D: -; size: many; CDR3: CASSEPNWASDYNEQFF; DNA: TGTGCCAGCAGTGAACCGAATTGGGCTAGCGATTACAATGAGCAGTTCTTC
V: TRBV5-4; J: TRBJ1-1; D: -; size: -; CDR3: CASSLTSSPGTEAFF; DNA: TGTGCCAGCAGCTTGACGTCATCGCCGGGGACTGAAGCTTTCTTT
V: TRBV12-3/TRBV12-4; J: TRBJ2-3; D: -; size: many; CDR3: CASSFTSYGTDTQYF; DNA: TGTGCCAGCAGTTTTACCAGCTACGGCACAGATACGCAGTATTTT
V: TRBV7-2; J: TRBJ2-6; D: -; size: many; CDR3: CASSLYLGGANVLTF; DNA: TGTGCCAGCAGCTTATACCTTGGGGGGGCCAACGTCCTGACTTTC
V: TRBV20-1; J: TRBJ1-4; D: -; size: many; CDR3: CSARDTRRVEKLFF; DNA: TGCAGTGCTAGAGATACTCGGAGGGTTGAAAAACTGTTTTTT
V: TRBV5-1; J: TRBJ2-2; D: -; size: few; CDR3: CASSPGGGAGITGELFF; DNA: TGCGCCAGCAGCCCGGGCGGCGGAGCGGGCATCACCGGGGAGCTGTTTTTT
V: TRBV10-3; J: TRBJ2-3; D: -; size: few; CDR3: CAISVTREASDTQYF; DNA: TGTGCCATCAGTGTGACCAGAGAGGCGTCAGATACGCAGTATTTT
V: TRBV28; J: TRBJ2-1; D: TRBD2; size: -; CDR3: CASTTLAGNEQFF; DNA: TGTGCCAGCACCACTCTAGCGGGCAATGAGCAGTTCTTC
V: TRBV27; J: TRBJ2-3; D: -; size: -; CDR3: CASRQGRGSTDTQYF; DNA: TGTGCCAGCAGACAAGGGCGGGGCAGCACAGATACGCAGTATTTT
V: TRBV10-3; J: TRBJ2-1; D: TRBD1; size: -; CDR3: CAISGGQGYDNEQFF; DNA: TGTGCCATCAGTGGTGGACAGGGATACGACAATGAGCAGTTCTTC
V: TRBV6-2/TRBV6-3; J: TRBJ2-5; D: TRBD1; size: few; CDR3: CASSDRGRETQYF; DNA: TGTGCCAGCTCGGACAGGGGACGAGAGACCCAGTACTTC
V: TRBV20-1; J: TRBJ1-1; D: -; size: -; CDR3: CSAMMNTEAFF; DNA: TGCAGTGCTATGATGAACACTGAAGCTTTCTTT
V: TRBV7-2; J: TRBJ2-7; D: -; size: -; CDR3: CASSLGFAGQPYEQYF; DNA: TGTGCCAGCAGCTTAGGGTTTGCGGGACAGCCCTACGAGCAGTACTTC
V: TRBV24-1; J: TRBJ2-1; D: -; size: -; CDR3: CATSDLKEGQSSYNEQFF; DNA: TGTGCCACCAGTGATTTAAAGGAGGGCCAGAGCTCCTACAATGAGCAGTTCTTC
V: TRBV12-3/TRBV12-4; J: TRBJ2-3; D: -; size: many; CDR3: CASSPLGGARKDTQYF; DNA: TGTGCCAGCAGTCCCTTGGGGGGGGCGCGGAAAGATACGCAGTATTTT
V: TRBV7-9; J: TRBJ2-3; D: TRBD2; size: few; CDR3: CASSLPSGGTDTQYF; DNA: TGTGCCAGCAGCTTACCTAGCGGGGGCACAGATACGCAGTATTTT
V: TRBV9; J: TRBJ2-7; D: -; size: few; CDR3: CASSSGTSPSTREQYF; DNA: TGTGCCAGCAGCTCAGGGACATCCCCCTCTACGAGAGAGCAGTACTTC
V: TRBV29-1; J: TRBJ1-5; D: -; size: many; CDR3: CSVEGPVRGGGSNQPQHF; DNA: TGCAGCGTTGAGGGCCCGGTTAGGGGCGGTGGGAGCAATCAGCCCCAGCATTTT
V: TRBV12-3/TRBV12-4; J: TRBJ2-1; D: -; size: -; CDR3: CASSLGRAGTPYNEQFF; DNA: TGTGCCAGCAGTTTAGGGAGAGCGGGGACACCCTACAATGAGCAGTTCTTC
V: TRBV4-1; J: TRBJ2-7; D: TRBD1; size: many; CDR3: CASSHSQGAYEQYF; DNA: TGCGCCAGCAGCCACTCGCAGGGGGCCTACGAGCAGTACTTC
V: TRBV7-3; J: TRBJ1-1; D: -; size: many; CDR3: CASSLTGPPGRAEAFF; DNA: TGTGCCAGCAGCTTAACGGGACCCCCCGGGCGCGCTGAAGCTTTCTTT
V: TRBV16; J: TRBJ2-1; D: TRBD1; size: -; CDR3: CASSQSLGRGHNEQFF; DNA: TGTGCCAGCAGCCAATCATTGGGCAGGGGGCACAATGAGCAGTTCTTC
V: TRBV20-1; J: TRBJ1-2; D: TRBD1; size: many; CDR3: CSAGGAGGFNYGYTF; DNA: TGCAGTGCTGGGGGGGCAGGGGGCTTCAACTATGGCTACACCTTC
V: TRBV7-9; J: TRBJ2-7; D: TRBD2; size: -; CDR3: CASSPGTSFSYEQYF; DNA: TGTGCCAGCAGCCCGGGGACTAGCTTCTCCTACGAGCAGTACTTC
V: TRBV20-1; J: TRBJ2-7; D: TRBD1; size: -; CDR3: CRAEGQGRYEQYF; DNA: TGCAGGGCCGAAGGACAGGGAAGATACGAGCAGTACTTC
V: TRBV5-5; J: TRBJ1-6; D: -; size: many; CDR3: CASSLEGRIYNSPLHF; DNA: TGTGCCAGCAGCTTGGAAGGCAGAATCTATAATTCACCCCTCCACTTT
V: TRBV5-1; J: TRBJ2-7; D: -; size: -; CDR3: CASSFIQGSPYEQYF; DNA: TGCGCCAGCAGCTTCATCCAGGGGTCACCCTACGAGCAGTACTTC
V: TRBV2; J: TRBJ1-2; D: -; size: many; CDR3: CASSERANYGYTF; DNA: TGTGCCAGCAGTGAACGAGCTAACTATGGCTACACCTTC
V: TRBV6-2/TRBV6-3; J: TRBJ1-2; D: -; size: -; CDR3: CASNAGMVDGYTF; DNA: TGTGCCAGCAACGCAGGGATGGTGGATGGCTACACCTTC
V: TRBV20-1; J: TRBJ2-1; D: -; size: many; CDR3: CSARGRLKYEQFF; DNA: TGCAGTGCTAGGGGCCGACTCAAGTATGAGCAGTTCTTC
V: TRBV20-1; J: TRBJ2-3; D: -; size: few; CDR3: CSTGPTDTQYF; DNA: TGCAGTACGGGACCCACAGATACGCAGTATTTT
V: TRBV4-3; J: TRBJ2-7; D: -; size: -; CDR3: CASSQDQRGSEQYF; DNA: TGCGCCAGCAGCCAAGATCAAAGGGGATCCGAGCAGTACTTC
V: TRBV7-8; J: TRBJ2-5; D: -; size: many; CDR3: CASSLGAKGGEETQYF; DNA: TGTGCCAGCAGCTTAGGGGCCAAAGGGGGTGAAGAGACCCAGTACTTC
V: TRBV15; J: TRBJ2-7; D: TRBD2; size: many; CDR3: CATSRGSGRGAYEQYF; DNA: TGTGCCACCAGCAGAGGGTCAGGCCGGGGGGCCTACGAGCAGTACTTC
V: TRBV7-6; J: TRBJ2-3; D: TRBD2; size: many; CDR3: CASSSSGGAGDTQYF; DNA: TGTGCCAGCAGCTCCAGCGGGGGGGCCGGAGATACGCAGTATTTT
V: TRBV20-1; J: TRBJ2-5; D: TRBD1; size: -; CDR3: CSARGDRGTQETQYF; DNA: TGCAGTGCTAGAGGGGACAGGGGTACTCAAGAGACCCAGTACTTC
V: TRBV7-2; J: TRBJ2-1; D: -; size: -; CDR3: CASSRQSTSYNEQFF; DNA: TGTGCCAGCAGCCGGCAGTCAACCTCCTACAATGAGCAGTTCTTC
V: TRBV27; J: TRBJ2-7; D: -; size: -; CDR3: CASKDPSYEQYF; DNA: TGTGCCAGCAAGGATCCCTCCTACGAGCAGTACTTC
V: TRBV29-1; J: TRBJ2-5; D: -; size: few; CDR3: CSVTPRTAWYQETQYF; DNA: TGCAGCGTGACACCAAGGACAGCGTGGTACCAAGAGACCCAGTACTTC
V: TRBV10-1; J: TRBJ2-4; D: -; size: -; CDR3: CASSESPGIAKNIQYF; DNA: TGCGCCAGCAGTGAGTCGCCGGGGATAGCCAAAAACATTCAGTACTTC
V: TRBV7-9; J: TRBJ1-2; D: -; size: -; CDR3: CASSEGDGYTF; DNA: TGTGCCAGCAGCGAGGGGGATGGCTACACCTTC
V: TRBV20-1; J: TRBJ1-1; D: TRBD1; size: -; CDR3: CSVNRGARATFF; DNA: TGCAGTGTTAACAGGGGGGCGCGGGCAACTTTCTTT
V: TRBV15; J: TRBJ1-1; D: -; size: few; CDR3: CATSRDHPGLNTEAFF; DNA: TGTGCCACCAGCAGAGATCATCCTGGGTTGAACACTGAAGCTTTCTTT
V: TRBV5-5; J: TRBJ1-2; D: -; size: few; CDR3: CASSLVADSPYGYTF; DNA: TGTGCCAGCAGCTTGGTGGCGGACAGTCCCTATGGCTACACCTTC
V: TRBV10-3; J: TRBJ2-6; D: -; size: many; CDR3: CATTPNSGANVLTF; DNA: TGTGCCACCACCCCGAACTCTGGGGCCAACGTCCTGACTTTC